Listed here is a single T cell receptor (beta chain). This CDR3 is 15 amino acids long. Per the germline V gene, CDR1 is DFQATT and CDR2 is SNEGSKA (reference sequence). This record belongs to a study of monozygotic twins with inflammatory bowel disease. For each CDR3 protein, TCRdb gives one entry from its re-call of the 5' RACE reads, without DNA. The sample totals a few hundred thousand distinct CDR3 sequences. The specimen was blood. V usage is TRBV20-1 and J usage is TRBJ2-7; TCRdb's D call of TRBD2 is untestable without DNA. The receptor comes from a human donor with ulcerative colitis or Crohn's disease, or a healthy co-twin of an affected twin (not recorded which). This chain's CDR3 is CSAVTSGGLGYEQYF.